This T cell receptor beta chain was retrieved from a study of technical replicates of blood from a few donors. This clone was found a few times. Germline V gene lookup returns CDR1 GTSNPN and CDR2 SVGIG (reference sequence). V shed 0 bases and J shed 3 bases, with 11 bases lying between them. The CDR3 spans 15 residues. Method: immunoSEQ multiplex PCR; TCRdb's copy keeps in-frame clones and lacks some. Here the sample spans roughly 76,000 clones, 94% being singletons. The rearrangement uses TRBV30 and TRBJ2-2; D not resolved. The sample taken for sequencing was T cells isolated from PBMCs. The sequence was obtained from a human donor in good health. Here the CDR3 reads CAWSVRLADTGELFF. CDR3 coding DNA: TGTGCCTGGAGTGTACGTCTGGCCGACACCGGGGAGCTGTTTTTT. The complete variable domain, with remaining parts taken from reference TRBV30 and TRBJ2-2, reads SQTIHQWPATLVQPVGSPLSLECTVEGTSNPNLYWYRQAAGRGLQLLFYSVGIGQISSEVPQNLSASRPQDRQFILSSKKLLLSDSGFYLCAWSVRLADTGELFFGEGSRLTVL.